The rows below give T cell receptor beta chains drawn from one sample of a study of immune cell composition in non-small cell lung cancer. Assay: immunoSEQ multiplex PCR; the TCRdb copy retains only in-frame clones and omits some. The sample shows some 3,200 clones, approximately 73% of them seen only once. The sequencing input was lung tumor tissue. These receptors were taken from a human donor with non-small cell lung cancer. The CDR3 runs from the conserved cysteine through the conserved F or W. The D gene is left open where the match is weak. Clone size appears in some rows only: once, few, many, or a class for an expanded clone.

TRBV5-1	TRBD1	once	TRBJ1-1	CASSLVAGGQSEAFF	TGCGCCAGCAGCTTGGTAGCAGGGGGGCAGTCTGAAGCTTTCTTT
TRBV27	.	.	TRBJ2-7	CASSLDSGFEGYEQYF	TGTGCCAGCAGTTTAGATTCGGGTTTCGAAGGTTACGAGCAGTACTTC
TRBV30	TRBD1	.	TRBJ2-6	CAWSVWDRSSGANVLTF	TGTGCCTGGAGTGTATGGGACAGGAGCTCTGGGGCCAACGTCCTGACTTTC
TRBV11-1	.	once	TRBJ2-2	CASSLRGRLTGELFF	TGTGCCAGCAGCTTAAGGGGGAGACTCACCGGGGAGCTGTTTTTT
TRBV6-1	.	.	TRBJ1-1	CASSSRGGTEAFF	TGTGCCAGCAGTTCCCGGGGTGGCACTGAAGCTTTCTTT
TRBV4-1	.	.	TRBJ1-1	CASSQDPGAGKTNTEAFF	TGCGCCAGCAGCCAAGATCCGGGTGCAGGGAAAACGAACACTGAAGCTTTCTTT
TRBV7-8	.	once	TRBJ2-1	CASSLAGRGNEQFF	TGTGCCAGCAGCTTAGCGGGCAGGGGCAATGAGCAGTTCTTC
TRBV11-1	.	few	TRBJ1-1	CASRPGGSMNTEAFF	TGTGCCAGCAGGCCAGGCGGGTCCATGAACACTGAAGCTTTCTTT
TRBV5-1	TRBD2	once	TRBJ2-3	CASSTTSGRAGTDTQYF	TGCGCCAGCAGCACGACTAGCGGGAGGGCAGGAACAGATACGCAGTATTTT
TRBV18	TRBD2	.	TRBJ2-7	CASSRGLAGVVHEQYF	TGTGCCAGCTCACGGGGACTAGCGGGAGTAGTCCACGAGCAGTACTTC
TRBV10-2	TRBD1	.	TRBJ1-5	CASTGQGASQPQHF	TGCGCCAGCACCGGACAGGGGGCTAGCCAGCCCCAGCATTTT
TRBV11-1	.	.	TRBJ2-3	CASSLGASGGTDTQYF	TGTGCCAGCAGCTTAGGGGCGTCCGGAGGGACAGATACGCAGTATTTT
TRBV7-9	.	.	TRBJ1-1	CASSLMDLGTEAFF	TGTGCCAGCAGCTTAATGGACTTGGGTACTGAAGCTTTCTTT
TRBV6-6	.	.	TRBJ1-1	CASRGRTAMNTEAFF	TGTGCCAGCAGGGGAAGGACAGCCATGAACACTGAAGCTTTCTTT
TRBV19	.	.	TRBJ2-3	CASSIDYRELRPDTQYF	TGTGCCAGTAGTATAGACTACAGGGAGCTTCGCCCAGATACGCAGTATTTT
TRBV2	.	.	TRBJ1-2	CASNRANYGYTF	TGTGCCAGTAACAGGGCTAACTATGGCTACACCTTC
TRBV28	.	.	TRBJ2-7	CASSPNYEQYF	TGTGCCAGCAGTCCAAACTACGAGCAGTACTTC
TRBV6-5	.	.	TRBJ2-1	CASSLGWGPNEQFF	TGTGCCAGCAGTTTAGGATGGGGGCCCAATGAGCAGTTCTTC
TRBV5-1	.	once	TRBJ2-1	CASSLEHSVGLKEQFF	TGCGCCAGCAGCTTGGAACATAGCGTAGGCCTAAAAGAGCAGTTCTTC
TRBV7-7	TRBD1	.	TRBJ2-2	CASSLSQGTGELFF	TGTGCCAGCAGCTTATCACAGGGGACCGGGGAGCTGTTTTTT
TRBV2	TRBD2	.	TRBJ2-3	CASNMGLSRGGDTQYF	TGTGCCAGCAATATGGGACTAAGCCGCGGAGGAGATACGCAGTATTTT